The subject of this entry is one T cell receptor beta chain. Clones were read by immunoSEQ multiplex PCR, and TCRdb kept only the in-frame ones, dropping some. The table records approximately 76,000 clones, around nine tenths of them present only once. The source of the sample is a study of technical replicates of blood from a few donors. The CDR3 has 13 residues. Deletions cut 3 bases from V and 4 bases from J, with 9 bases between. Per the germline V gene, CDR1 is MDHEN and CDR2 is SYDVKM. The chain combines TRBV28 with TRBJ1-2, with D unresolved. This receptor was identified in a human donor in good health. The sample comprised T cells isolated from PBMCs. The CDR3 region has the DNA TGTGCCAGCAGTTTTCAGAATGCCTATGGCTACACCTTC. It is translated as CASSFQNAYGYTF.